The next 18 T cell receptor beta chains were all read from a single sample in a study of control samples from healthy donors and cancer patients. Using immunoSEQ multiplex PCR, the repertoire was profiled, and TCRdb retains in-frame clones only, with some absent. The repertoire consists of 120,000 or so clones, with approximately 90% occurring once and the leading ten covering roughly 8.7%. What was sequenced was blood. The receptor set was obtained from a man aged 18-30 years in good health.

This clone occurred once. This rearrangement joins TRBV3-1 (or the pseudogene TRBV3-2) to TRBJ1-2; TRBD1 might be the D (5 bases). V dropped 2 bases and J dropped 8 bases, with 9 bases sitting between them. The CDR3 consists of 12 residues. The germline V gene has CDR1 LGHDT and CDR2 YNNKEL (reference sequence). The CDR3 spells CASSQQGAGYTF. The CDR3 coding sequence is TGTGCCAGCAGCCAACAGGGTGCGGGCTACACCTTC.

J is TRBJ1-6 and V is TRBV19; D not certain. There are 12 residues in the CDR3. The germline V gene encodes CDR1 LNHDA and CDR2 SQIVND (reference sequence). The germline V and J ends were trimmed by 8 bases and 9 bases, with 11 bases remaining between them. The CDR3 spells CASGREFSPLHF. Written as DNA, the CDR3 is TGTGCCAGTGGCCGGGAGTTTTCACCCCTCCACTTT.

The CDR3 reads CASLQGIGEKLFF. The CDR3 DNA reads as TGTGCCAGCTTACAGGGGATAGGAGAAAAACTGTTTTTT. V is TRBV2 and J is TRBJ1-4; 7 bases align to TRBD1. V trimming: 8 bases; J trimming: 8 bases; junction bases outside the gene matches: 8. The CDR3 is 13 residues long. Germline CDR1 is SNHLY and CDR2 is FYNNEI.

This clone appeared a single time. The gene calls are TRBV5-1 and TRBJ1-5, with a weak D call TRBD1 (5 bases). The CDR3 extends over 14 amino acids. From germline, CDR1 is SGHRS and CDR2 YFSETQ. The germline V and J ends were trimmed by 0 bases and 5 bases, with 9 bases remaining between them. The CDR3 is CASSLAGGHQPQHF. In nucleotides, the CDR3 is TGCGCCAGCAGCTTGGCCGGGGGTCATCAGCCCCAGCATTTT.

The V gene is TRBV12-5, the J gene TRBJ2-4; D possibly corresponds to TRBD1 (6 bases). Trimming took 8 bases from V and 9 from J, leaving 17 bases between them. The V gene's germline CDR1 is LGHNT and CDR2 FRNRAP. This CDR3 is 13 amino acids long. The CDR3 nucleotides are TGTGCTAGTCGGAGTCAGGGGAGAGGCATTCAGTACTTC. This gives the protein CASRSQGRGIQYF.

V usage is TRBV7-9 and J usage is TRBJ2-7; perhaps D is TRBD1 or TRBD2 (5 bases each). CDR3 length equals 15 residues. Looked up from germline, CDR1 is SEHNR and CDR2 is FQNEAQ (reference sequence). The V end was cut by 1 base, the J end by 2 bases, with 12 bases between. In nucleotides, the CDR3 is TGTGCCAGCAGCTTAGTAGGGACGGCTCCCTACGAGCAGTACTTC. Amino acid sequence: CASSLVGTAPYEQYF.

This clone has only one observation. This sequence joins TRBV5-1 and TRBJ1-5; the D is unclear. Looked up from germline, CDR1 is SGHRS and CDR2 is YFSETQ. Trimming removed 2 bases from V and 3 bases from J, with 18 bases in between. The CDR3 runs 17 residues. CDR3 sequence (DNA): TGCGCCAGCAGCTTCATCCCGGGTTCAGAGTACAATCAGCCCCAGCATTTT. It is translated as CASSFIPGSEYNQPQHF.

In DNA form, the CDR3 reads TGTGCCAGCAGCTTAGCGACCCTTCAGGGGCGAGGGGCCAACGTCCTGACTTTC. It is translated as CASSLATLQGRGANVLTF. The rearrangement links TRBV7-6 to TRBJ2-6; D is possibly TRBD1 (6 bases). Germline V lookup: CDR1 SGHVS, CDR2 FNYEAQ. Deletions cut 0 bases from V and 4 bases from J, with 16 bases between. This CDR3 contains 18 residues.

This chain links TRBV29-1 with TRBJ2-7; the D is unclear. Trimming stripped 4 bases from V and 2 bases from J, with 12 bases between. This CDR3 is built from 13 residues. Germline assignment: CDR1 SQVTM and CDR2 ANQGSEA. CDR3 DNA: TGCAGCGTTGTATGGGATAAACCCTACGAGCAGTACTTC. Its protein product is CSVVWDKPYEQYF.

The chain has TRBV6-2 or TRBV6-3 and TRBJ2-1; D gene unclear. CDR1 is MNHEY, CDR2 SVGEGT, per germline. The CDR3 totals 14 residues. Trimming removed 0 bases at V and 5 bases at J, with 8 bases between. CDR3: CASSYSPSDNEQFF. The CDR3 nucleotides are TGTGCCAGCAGTTACTCTCCCAGCGACAATGAGCAGTTCTTC.

The CDR3 loop is CASSAGRGELFF. The CDR3 bases are TGTGCCAGCAGCGCAGGGAGGGGGGAGCTGTTTTTT. The chain links TRBV11-3 to TRBJ2-2; possibly TRBD2 for D (6 bases). Germline CDR1 reads SGHNT; CDR2 reads YENEEA. V lost 5 bases and J lost 8, with 9 bases in between. The CDR3 runs 12 residues.

This clone was seen a single time. An end of the junction does not agree with germline; a read error may underlie this. The chain has TRBV6-5 and TRBJ2-7; a possible D gene is TRBD2 (5 bases). The CDR3 totals 14 residues. The germline V gene encodes CDR1 MNHEY and CDR2 SVGAGI. The CDR3 DNA is TGTGCCAGCAGCCGCCGGGGTCGCTCCTACGAGCAGCACTTC. Residues: CASSRRGRSYEQHF.

This chain uses TRBV30 with TRBJ1-6, with D maybe TRBD1 (5 bases). The V gene lost 3 bases and the J gene lost 6 bases, with 9 bases spanning the gap. CDR1 and CDR2 (germline): GTSNPN, SVGIG (reference sequence). CDR3 length equals 13 residues. The CDR3 sequence is CAWSLTANSPLHF. In nucleotides, the CDR3 is TGTGCCTGGAGCCTGACAGCTAATTCACCCCTCCACTTT.

The chain carries TRBV15 and TRBJ1-2; the D is unclear. Germline loops: CDR1 LNHNV, CDR2 YYDKDF (reference sequence). Trimming shortened V by 3 bases and J by 7 bases, and 15 bases separated the two germline ends. This CDR3 contains 14 residues. The DNA of the CDR3 is TGTGCCACCAGCAGGGACGGTTTTCTCGGTGGCTACACCTTC. Protein sequence: CATSRDGFLGGYTF.

For this clone: The conserved phenylalanine or tryptophan normally closing the CDR3 is absent here, so this likely arose from a read error. The J gene is TRBJ1-2, the V gene TRBV4-1, with a tentative D call TRBD1 (6 bases). The V gene lost 3 bases and the J gene lost 6 bases, with 17 bases spanning the gap. CDR1 is MGHRA and CDR2 is YSYEKL in the germline V gene. The length of the CDR3 is 15 residues. The chain's CDR3 is CASSHILSGVNGYTL. For the CDR3, the DNA is TGCGCCAGCAGCCACATTCTCTCAGGGGTAAATGGCTACACCCTC.

This clone has just one count. The chain joins TRBV10-1 to TRBJ2-7; D is unclear. The CDR3 runs 13 residues. The germline CDR1 and CDR2 sequences are WNHNN and SYGVQD (reference sequence). V was shortened by 3 bases and J by 3 bases, with 9 bases between the two germline ends. CDR3 loop: CASSEFGVYEQYF. In DNA form, the CDR3 reads TGCGCCAGCAGTGAATTTGGGGTCTACGAGCAGTACTTC.

The chain is built from TRBV5-1 and TRBJ2-7; tentatively, D is TRBD2 (5 bases). Trimming shortened V by 2 bases and J by 3 bases, and 12 bases separated the two germline ends. Germline CDR1 is SGHRS and CDR2 is YFSETQ. The CDR3 is 14 residues long. As DNA, the CDR3 is TGCGCCAGCAGCTTTGGGAGAGCCTACTACGAGCAGTACTTC. Protein product: CASSFGRAYYEQYF.

The rearrangement uses TRBV7-8 and TRBJ1-2; D possibly corresponds to TRBD1 (5 bases). The ends were cut back, 5 bases at V and 4 bases at J, with 11 bases in the middle. CDR1 and CDR2 from the germline V gene are SGHVS and FQNEAQ. There are 13 residues in the CDR3. The CDR3 coding sequence is TGTGCCAGCAGCCCAGGGTTCATCTATGGCTACACCTTC. It is translated as CASSPGFIYGYTF. Supplemented by reference TRBV7-8 and TRBJ1-2, the full variable domain reads GAGVSQSPRYKVAKRGQDVALRCDPISGHVSLFWYQQALGQGPEFLTYFQNEAQLDKSGLPSDRFFAERPEGSVSTLKIQRTQQEDSAVYLCASSPGFIYGYTFGSGTRLTVV.